The 27 T cell receptor beta chains reported below all come from one sample, sequenced in a study of blood T cell repertoires in COVID-19 (dated by TCRdb to about 2020). Library prep was done by the immunoSEQ multiplex PCR assay. The table was pulled from immuneACCESS by TCRdb, which kept in-frame rearrangements only. Such tables lose some clones; where checked, under half of the loss comes from unresolved V genes, and the rest has no known cause. The sample table records 140,000 to 150,000 clones; 80% to 90% of these occur just once. Around an eighth of the sample goes to the ten largest clones. The sequenced sample was peripheral blood. The receptors come from a man aged 18-30 years with COVID-19, enrolled during active disease.

A single count supports this clone. The gene calls are TRBV27 and TRBJ1-5; tentative D call: TRBD1 (5 bases). V lost 5 bases and J 7 bases, leaving 18 bases between the germline ends. This CDR3 comprises 15 residues. Germline V gives CDR1 MNHEY, CDR2 SMNVEV (reference sequence). The CDR3 DNA sequence: TGTGCCAGCAGTCCCCGGGGGAGGGTAGGACAGCCCCAGCATTTT. Its translation: CASSPRGRVGQPQHF.

J is TRBJ1-2 and V is TRBV9; a weak D match, TRBD1 (6 bases). Trimming stripped 6 bases from V and 5 bases from J, with 17 bases between. Germline V gives CDR1 SGDLS, CDR2 YYNGEE. The length of the CDR3 is 14 residues. Written as DNA, the CDR3 is TGTGCCAGCACCTCGCGGCAGGGGTCATATGGCTACACCTTC. As protein: CASTSRQGSYGYTF.

As concerns this clone: Relative to the germline gene, one junction end is altered; a read error may explain this. This sequence joins TRBV15 and TRBJ1-4; D remains unclear. The CDR3 is 13 amino acids. Germline V gives CDR1 LNHNV, CDR2 YYDKDF (reference sequence). CDR3 bases: TGTGCCACCAGCAGAGGGGCTAATGAAAAACTGCTTTTT. This codes for CATSRGANEKLLF.

The J gene is TRBJ1-2, the V gene TRBV28; TRBD1 aligns across 8 bases. V was clipped by 5 bases and J by 7 bases; unmatched bases: 12. Germline CDR1 and CDR2: MDHEN and SYDVKM. The CDR3 extends over 15 amino acids. Here the CDR3 DNA reads TGTGCCAGCAGTGGCCCGGGACAGGTCCTCGGTGGCTACACCTTC. It encodes CASSGPGQVLGGYTF.

The V gene is TRBV15, the J gene TRBJ1-5; unclear D gene. This CDR3 has 15 amino acids. V gave up 0 bases and J gave up 7 bases, with 13 bases separating them. Germline V CDR1 and CDR2: LNHNV, YYDKDF (reference sequence). CDR3 coding DNA: TGTGCCACCAGCAGAGATCGGAGCGGCAGACAGCCCCAGCATTTT. This sequence encodes CATSRDRSGRQPQHF.

The chain is built from TRBV10-3 and TRBJ2-7; 7 bases fit TRBD2. CDR3 length equals 15 residues. The junction had 7 bases not matched to a gene; V was cut back by 3 bases and J by 2 bases. Germline loops: CDR1 ENHRY, CDR2 SYGVKD. As DNA, the CDR3 is TGTGCCATCAGTGAAATCAGCGGGGATCCCTACGAGCAGTACTTC. Translation: CAISEISGDPYEQYF.

The V call is TRBV9, the J call TRBJ2-5; tentatively, D is TRBD2 (6 bases). Germline lookup yields CDR1 SGDLS and CDR2 YYNGEE. The CDR3 extends over 17 amino acids. Trimming removed 0 bases from V and 5 bases from J, with 20 bases in between. The CDR3 loop is CASSVAGREGPQETQYF. CDR3 in DNA: TGTGCCAGCAGCGTAGCCGGGCGGGAAGGGCCGCAGGAGACCCAGTACTTC.

The genes are TRBV7-6 and TRBJ2-7, with TRBD2 matching 8 bases. The CDR3 has 17 amino acids. Germline V lookup: CDR1 SGHVS, CDR2 FNYEAQ. V gave up 1 base and J gave up 1 base; unmatched junction bases: 9. CDR3 amino acids: CASSLEPSGLISYEQYF. CDR3 DNA sequence: TGTGCCAGCAGCTTAGAGCCTAGCGGGTTGATATCCTACGAGCAGTACTTC.

This clone was picked up many times. The CDR3 spells CASSQDLAGSDTQYF. The CDR3 nucleotides are TGCGCCAGCAGCCAAGATCTAGCGGGATCAGATACGCAGTATTTT. The V and J genes are TRBV4-3 and TRBJ2-3; TRBD2 agrees at 9 bases. The trim removed 0 bases at V and 4 bases at J, leaving 2 bases unmatched. CDR3 length equals 15 residues. Per the germline V gene, CDR1 is LGHNA and CDR2 is YSLEER.

The chain couples TRBV10-2 to TRBJ2-5; D possibly corresponds to TRBD2 (6 bases). Germline assignment: CDR1 WSHSY and CDR2 SAAADI. The CDR3 is 16 residues long. Trimming pared 0 bases from V and 1 base from J, leaving 12 bases between. This CDR3 reads CASSESRRGPQETQYF. Here the CDR3 DNA reads TGCGCCAGCAGTGAGTCGAGGCGGGGTCCCCAAGAGACCCAGTACTTC.

A few counts support this clone. CDR3 bases: TGTGCCAGCAGCCCCGGGACTTTCAATGAGCAGTTCTTC. Translated, it gives CASSPGTFNEQFF. J is TRBJ2-1 and V is TRBV9; a possible D gene is TRBD2 (6 bases). This CDR3 comprises 13 residues. In germline, CDR1 is SGDLS, CDR2 YYNGEE. V gave up 4 bases and J gave up 6 bases, with 11 bases separating them.

This sequence joins TRBV3-1 (or the pseudogene TRBV3-2) and TRBJ2-2, with 10 bases aligning to TRBD1. The germline V gene has CDR1 LGHDT and CDR2 YNNKEL (reference sequence). This CDR3 contains 14 residues. Trimming cost V 4 bases and J 7 bases; bases outside gene matches: 3. The CDR3 bases are TGTGCCAGCAGCCTGACAGGGGGCAGCGGGGAGCTGTTTTTT. Protein sequence: CASSLTGGSGELFF.

The genes are TRBV4-3 and TRBJ2-7; 7 bases map to TRBD1. Germline CDR1 reads LGHNA; CDR2 reads YSLEER. The CDR3 loop spans 15 amino acids. V shed 0 bases and J 2 bases; nucleotides not matched to a gene: 4. The CDR3 loop reads CASSQEGDRAYEQYF. For the CDR3, the DNA is TGCGCCAGCAGCCAAGAGGGGGACAGAGCCTACGAGCAGTACTTC.

Remarks on this clone: The junction departs from germline at one end; a sequencing error may be responsible. The rearrangement uses TRBV7-9 and TRBJ2-3; 11 bases fit TRBD2. The CDR3 consists of 15 residues. CDR1 and CDR2 (germline): SEHNR, FQNEAQ (reference sequence). For the CDR3, the DNA is TGTGCCAGCAGCTTCGAGACTAGCGGGACAGGTACGCAGTATTTT. Protein product: CASSFETSGTGTQYF.

The chain joins TRBV5-6 to TRBJ2-7; tentatively, D is TRBD1 (5 bases). The CDR3 spans 14 residues. Germline V gives CDR1 SGHDT, CDR2 YYEEEE. V was clipped by 1 base and J by 4 bases, with 12 bases between them. In DNA, the CDR3 is TGTGCCAGCAGCTTGTTGCTGGACAAGTACGAGCAGTACTTC. Its protein is CASSLLLDKYEQYF.

V usage is TRBV7-2 and J usage is TRBJ2-2; no clear D. V was shortened by 6 bases and J by 1 base, with 9 bases between the two germline ends. Germline V gene data show CDR1 as SGHTA and CDR2 as FQGNSA. The CDR3 length is 14 residues. CDR3 protein: CASSLYLNTGELFF. CDR3 in DNA: TGTGCCAGCAGTCTGTATCTGAACACCGGGGAGCTGTTTTTT.

The genes are TRBV7-2 and TRBJ2-7; 8 positions agree with TRBD2. This CDR3 spans 13 amino acids. The junction had 9 bases not matched to a gene; V was cut back by 5 bases and J by 9 bases. The germline gives CDR1 SGHTA, CDR2 FQGNSA. The CDR3 bases are TGTGCCAGCAGCGCCAAGCGGGAGCAGGCGCAGTACTTC. Translated: CASSAKREQAQYF.

This chain joins TRBV11-2 and TRBJ2-1; D call uncertain. The V and J ends lost 0 bases and 0 bases respectively, with 12 bases between them. The germline CDR1 and CDR2 sequences are SGHAT and FQNNGV. The CDR3 runs to 17 residues. This chain's CDR3 is CASSLDLPVSSYNEQFF. The CDR3 DNA reads TGTGCCAGCAGCTTAGATCTCCCGGTTTCCTCCTACAATGAGCAGTTCTTC.

The chain employs TRBV27 and TRBJ2-7, with TRBD2 identical over 8 bases. Germline-derived CDR1 and CDR2 are MNHEY and SMNVEV (reference sequence). This CDR3 comprises 16 residues. V shed 6 bases, J shed 1 base, and the junction held 11 bases outside the gene matches. CDR3 nucleotide sequence: TGTGCCAGCAGAACCTTAGCGGGGCTAAATTCCTACGAGCAGTACTTC. Translated, it gives CASRTLAGLNSYEQYF.

This clone turned up a few times. This chain joins TRBV28 and TRBJ1-2; TRBD1 aligns across 7 bases. The CDR3 spans 14 residues. The V gene end was trimmed by 5 bases and the J gene end by 6 bases; junction bases not matched to a gene: 9. Germline CDR1 reads MDHEN; CDR2 reads SYDVKM. The CDR3 reads CASSPGQPGDGYTF. CDR3 in DNA: TGTGCCAGCAGTCCGGGACAGCCTGGGGATGGCTACACCTTC.

This clone occurred once. J is TRBJ2-7 and V is TRBV14, with no clear D. CDR1 SGHDN and CDR2 FVKESK come from the germline V gene. CDR3 length equals 11 residues. Trimming cost V 5 bases and J 0 bases, with 2 bases left between them. The CDR3 DNA follows: TGTGCCAGCAGCTACTCCTACGAGCAGTACTTC. Translating it yields CASSYSYEQYF.

The chain links TRBV5-1 to TRBJ2-3; D is undetermined. With 0 bases removed from V and 0 bases from J, the gap between germline ends came to 8 bases. Germline assignment: CDR1 SGHRS and CDR2 YFSETQ. CDR3 length: 15 amino acids. CDR3 DNA: TGCGCCAGCAGCTTGGTGGCGGCGAGCACAGATACGCAGTATTTT. Translation gives CASSLVAASTDTQYF.

V is TRBV7-9 and J is TRBJ2-3; 9 nucleotides line up with TRBD2. J was trimmed by 0 bases and V by 5 bases; bases with no gene match: 9. The CDR3 extends over 17 amino acids. Germline V gene sequence: CDR1 SEHNR, CDR2 FQNEAQ (reference sequence). In DNA form, the CDR3 reads TGTGCCAGCAGCCCTAGGACTAGCGACTACAGCACAGATACGCAGTATTTT. Translating it yields CASSPRTSDYSTDTQYF.

This rearrangement joins TRBV28 to TRBJ2-5; 8 positions match TRBD2. The CDR3 sequence is 14 residues long. The V segment lost 2 bases and the J segment 5 bases; nucleotides outside the gene matches: 4. The germline gives CDR1 MDHEN, CDR2 SYDVKM. CDR3 protein: CASSLESGSETQYF. In DNA, the CDR3 is TGTGCCAGCAGTTTAGAGAGCGGGAGTGAGACCCAGTACTTC.

The table lists this clone with a few counts. The CDR3 DNA reads as TGTGCCAGCAGCCGAAACATGAACACTGAAGCTTTCTTT. It codes for CASSRNMNTEAFF. This chain joins TRBV14 and TRBJ1-1; D uncertain. The CDR3 contains 13 residues. Trimming shortened V by 4 bases and J by 0 bases, and 6 bases separated the two germline ends. Germline V gives CDR1 SGHDN, CDR2 FVKESK.

The chain uses TRBV6-5 and TRBJ2-4, with D possibly being TRBD1 (5 bases). The CDR3 contains 13 residues. CDR1 and CDR2 (germline): MNHEY, SVGAGI. Trimming cost V 6 bases and J 5 bases, with 11 bases left between them. This chain's CDR3 is CASRLDRQNIQYF. For the CDR3, the DNA is TGTGCCAGCAGACTTGACAGACAAAACATTCAGTACTTC.

The chain recombines TRBV24-1 with TRBJ2-1; 10 nucleotides match TRBD1. This CDR3 is 14 amino acids long. Trimming removed 9 bases from V and 7 bases from J; junction bases left unmatched: 8. Germline V gene data show CDR1 as KGHDR and CDR2 as SFDVKD. CDR3 nucleotide sequence: TGTGCCACCCGCAGGACAGGGGGAAGAAATGAGCAGTTCTTC. This gives the protein CATRRTGGRNEQFF.